A single sample gave rise to the 17 T cell receptor beta chains below, sequenced in a study of T-cell reconstitution after alpha-beta-depleted transplantation in children. Unique molecular identifiers were incorporated when the TCRbeta library was constructed. Using its own MiXCR run on the PCR reads, TCRdb lists one record per CDR3 protein. Here the sample spans approximately 980,000 distinct CDR3 sequences, roughly 29% being singletons. The sequencing here drew on PBMCs, mostly from graft donor cells, taken 360 days after TCRalphabeta/CD19-depleted stem cell transplant. The source of these receptors is a boy in the first two years of life who had a stem cell transplant for SCID, so the T cells may come from the graft donor.

This clonotype was seen a few times. The chain has TRBV6-5 and TRBJ2-1; 9 nucleotides match TRBD2. The CDR3 extends over 16 amino acids. The junction had 10 bases not matched to a gene; V was cut back by 4 bases and J by 6 bases. Germline V CDR1 and CDR2: MNHEY, SVGAGI. The CDR3 sequence: CASSSHLRGGANEQFF. CDR3 coding DNA: TGTGCCAGCAGTTCCCATCTACGCGGGGGGGCCAATGAGCAGTTCTTC.

This sequence joins TRBV9 and TRBJ2-5, with TRBD1 identical over 7 bases. Germline CDR1 SGDLS, CDR2 YYNGEE. This CDR3 region has 15 residues. V was pared by 5 bases and J by 4 bases, with 11 bases of the junction left unmatched. The chain's CDR3 is CASRPTGWVGETQYF. The CDR3 DNA is TGTGCCAGCAGACCGACAGGGTGGGTGGGAGAGACCCAGTACTTC.

This chain uses TRBV15 with TRBJ2-7; maybe TRBD1 (6 bases). CDR1 LNHNV and CDR2 YYDKDF come from the germline V gene (reference sequence). Trimming removed 0 bases from V and 2 bases from J, with 14 bases in between. The CDR3 loop spans 16 amino acids. In nucleotides, the CDR3 is TGTGCCACCAGCAGAGATCAGGGGACGTTGACCTACGAGCAGTACTTC. Translated, it gives CATSRDQGTLTYEQYF. The complete variable domain, with remaining parts taken from reference TRBV15 and TRBJ2-7, reads DAMVIQNPRYQVTQFGKPVTLSCSQTLNHNVMYWYQQKSSQAPKLLFHYYDKDFNNEADTPDNFQSRRPNTSFCFLDIRSPGLGDTAMYLCATSRDQGTLTYEQYFGPGTRLTVT.

This clonotype was seen only once. The V call is TRBV7-9, the J call TRBJ2-7, with TRBD1 matching over 7 bases. Trimming at V came to 4 bases and at J to 5 bases, leaving 14 bases not matched to a gene. The CDR3 covers 16 residues. CDR1 and CDR2 (germline): SEHNR, FQNEAQ (reference sequence). CDR3 loop: CASSYNTGALIHEQYF. In DNA form, the CDR3 reads TGTGCCAGCAGCTACAATACAGGGGCCTTGATTCACGAGCAGTACTTC.

The rearrangement links TRBV3-1 to TRBJ2-5, with 9 bases fitting TRBD2. V was pared by 0 bases and J by 5 bases, with 16 bases of the junction left unmatched. CDR3 length: 19 residues. Germline values: CDR1 LGHDT, CDR2 YNNKEL (reference sequence). In DNA form, the CDR3 reads TGTGCCAGCAGCCAAGATCTGGGAAATAGCGGGGGCCTACGGGAGACCCAGTACTTC. Its translation is CASSQDLGNSGGLRETQYF.

The table lists this clonotype with a few counts. V usage is TRBV5-1 and J usage is TRBJ2-3; TRBD1 might be the D (5 bases). The CDR3 spans 15 residues. The germline V gene encodes CDR1 SGHRS and CDR2 YFSETQ. Trimming took 0 bases from V and 3 from J, leaving 11 bases between them. The CDR3 loop is CASSLDSPGTDTQYF. As DNA, the CDR3 is TGCGCCAGCAGCTTGGACTCGCCAGGGACAGATACGCAGTATTTT.

This clonotype was counted a few times. The V gene is TRBV27, the J gene TRBJ2-1; possibly TRBD2 for D (5 bases). The CDR3 loop spans 19 amino acids. Deletions cut 2 bases from V and 0 bases from J, with 20 bases between. Germline-derived CDR1 and CDR2 are MNHEY and SMNVEV (reference sequence). CDR3 sequence reads: CASSLMGGLGRSSYNEQFF. CDR3 in DNA: TGTGCCAGCAGTTTAATGGGCGGGTTAGGCCGCAGCTCCTACAATGAGCAGTTCTTC.

A few counts support this clonotype. This chain connects TRBV6-5 to TRBJ2-1; TRBD1 might be the D (5 bases). The CDR3 sequence is 16 residues long. Trimming left V 1 base short and J 0 bases short, with 10 bases between. CDR1 is MNHEY and CDR2 is SVGAGI in the germline V gene. The CDR3 loop is CASSYYAGYSYNEQFF. The CDR3 coding sequence is TGTGCCAGCAGTTACTATGCAGGGTACTCCTACAATGAGCAGTTCTTC.

The V and J genes are TRBV20-1 and TRBJ2-1; TRBD2 matches at 11 bases. V was pared by 4 bases and J by 6 bases, with 5 bases of the junction left unmatched. The CDR3 totals 14 residues. The germline CDR1 and CDR2 sequences are DFQATT and SNEGSKA (reference sequence). The DNA for the CDR3 is TGCAGTGCTATTACTAGCGGGGGCTCCAATGAGCAGTTCTTC. Protein: CSAITSGGSNEQFF.

The chain carries TRBV7-2 and TRBJ1-1, with TRBD1 identical over 7 bases. V lost 6 bases and J lost 1; bases outside the gene matches: 8. Per the germline V gene, CDR1 is SGHTA and CDR2 is FQGNSA. The CDR3 sequence is 15 residues long. Here the CDR3 reads CASRWDRGTNTEAFF. For the CDR3, the DNA is TGTGCCAGCAGGTGGGACAGAGGGACGAACACTGAAGCTTTCTTT.

This clonotype was recorded a few times. The rearrangement joins TRBV12-3 or TRBV12-4 to TRBJ2-7; D is possibly TRBD2 (6 bases). CDR3 length: 14 residues. V was clipped by 3 bases and J by 2 bases, with 11 bases between them. CDR3 sequence: CASSLGGETYEQYF. In DNA form, the CDR3 reads TGTGCCAGCAGTTTGGGCGGGGAAACCTACGAGCAGTACTTC.

The table lists this clonotype with a few counts. V usage is TRBV7-8 and J usage is TRBJ2-3, with 10 bases fitting TRBD2. V lost 5 bases, J lost 6 bases, and 8 bases stayed unmatched. The CDR3 runs to 15 residues. Germline CDR1 is SGHVS and CDR2 is FQNEAQ. The CDR3: CASSPKAGGRDTQYF. The CDR3 DNA is TGTGCCAGCAGCCCGAAAGCGGGGGGGCGGGATACGCAGTATTTT.

As to this clonotype: Germline and junction disagree at one end, which may indicate a read error. V usage is TRBV5-1 and J usage is TRBJ2-5; TRBD2 matches 12 bases. This CDR3 spans 18 amino acids. CDR1 SGHRS and CDR2 YFSETQ come from the germline V gene. In DNA, the CDR3 is TGCGCCAGCAGCCCGAGTACTAGCGGGGGGCCCGCGCAAGGGACCCAGTACTTC. The encoded protein is CASSPSTSGGPAQGTQYF.

The chain is built from TRBV5-1 and TRBJ1-1; D call uncertain. This CDR3 is built from 15 residues. V gave up 0 bases and J gave up 0 bases, with 9 bases separating them. Germline-derived CDR1 and CDR2 are SGHRS and YFSETQ. The CDR3 sequence is CASSLVPSMNTEAFF. The CDR3 nucleotides read TGCGCCAGCAGCTTGGTACCCAGTATGAACACTGAAGCTTTCTTT.

The rearrangement joins TRBV12-3 or TRBV12-4 to TRBJ2-1; 8 positions match TRBD1. The length of the CDR3 is 13 residues. V lost 9 bases and J lost 8; bases outside the gene matches: 9. The CDR3 is CASRDRPPDEQFF. For the CDR3, the DNA is TGTGCCAGTAGGGACAGGCCTCCCGATGAGCAGTTCTTC.

This chain links TRBV4-2 with TRBJ1-1; D possibly corresponds to TRBD1 (6 bases). CDR3 length: 15 residues. The germline V gene encodes CDR1 LGHNA and CDR2 YNFKEQ. Trimming cost V 3 bases and J 1 base, with 12 bases left between them. CDR3 sequence reads: CASSHNGQPNTEAFF. CDR3 sequence (DNA): TGTGCCAGCAGCCATAACGGACAGCCGAACACTGAAGCTTTCTTT.

This clonotype was counted between two and nine times. The V call is TRBV24-1, the J call TRBJ2-3; D perhaps matches TRBD1 (6 bases). The CDR3 consists of 17 residues. V lost 1 base to trimming and J lost 7 bases, with 20 bases between them. The V gene's germline CDR1 is KGHDR and CDR2 SFDVKD. As DNA, the CDR3 is TGTGCCACCAGTGATTTTGGTCATTTAGGGGGTCTGCATACGCAGTATTTT. Amino acids: CATSDFGHLGGLHTQYF.